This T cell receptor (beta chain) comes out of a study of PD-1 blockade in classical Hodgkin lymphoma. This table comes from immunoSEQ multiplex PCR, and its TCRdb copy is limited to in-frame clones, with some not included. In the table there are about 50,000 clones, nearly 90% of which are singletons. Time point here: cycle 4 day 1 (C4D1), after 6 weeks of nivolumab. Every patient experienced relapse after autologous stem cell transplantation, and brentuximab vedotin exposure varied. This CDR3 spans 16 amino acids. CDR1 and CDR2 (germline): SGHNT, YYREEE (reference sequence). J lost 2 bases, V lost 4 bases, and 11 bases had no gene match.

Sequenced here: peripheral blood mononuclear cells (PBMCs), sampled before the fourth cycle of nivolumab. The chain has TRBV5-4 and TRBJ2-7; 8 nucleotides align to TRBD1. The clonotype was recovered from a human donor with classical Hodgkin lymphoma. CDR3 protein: CASSPNTRGRPYEQYF. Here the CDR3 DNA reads TGTGCCAGCAGCCCTAACACCAGGGGGCGACCCTACGAGCAGTACTTC. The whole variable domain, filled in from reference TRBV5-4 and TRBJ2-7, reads ETGVTQSPTHLIKTRGQQVTLRCSSQSGHNTVSWYQQALGQGPQFIFQYYREEENGRGNFPPRFSGLQFPNYSSELNVNALELDDSALYLCASSPNTRGRPYEQYFGPGTRLTVT.